This is a list of T cell receptor beta chains from one sample in a study of technical replicates of blood from several donors. Clones were read by immunoSEQ multiplex PCR, and TCRdb kept only the in-frame ones, dropping some. The repertoire holds around 50,000 clones, roughly 95% seen once, with 0.35% to 0.5% in the top ten. Sequencing input: T cells isolated from PBMCs. These receptors were taken from a human donor in good health. Each CDR3 is given with its conserved first and last residue. Fields, in order: V gene, J gene, CDR3 protein.

TRBV27	TRBJ2-7	CASSLVGAYEQYF
TRBV2	TRBJ2-1	CASSERLGAIEQFF
TRBV5-4	TRBJ2-5	CASSFLQQETQYF
TRBV28	TRBJ2-7	CASSLGRRAQYF
TRBV28	TRBJ2-2	CASSYRGDTGELFF
TRBV30	TRBJ2-3	CAGTTSGTDTQYF
TRBV27	TRBJ1-1	CASSLAVDRAAFF
TRBV7-3	TRBJ1-2	CASSLIRQGKVYGYTF
TRBV18	TRBJ2-3	CASSPREREISLSVSDTQYF
TRBV5-6	TRBJ2-7	CASSPETGDPYEQYF
TRBV7-9	TRBJ2-5	CASSLGLAGETQYF
TRBV6-1	TRBJ2-3	CASRTGTGILDTQYF
TRBV19	TRBJ2-7	CASSIIGRDEQYF
TRBV5-1	TRBJ1-4	CASSSTGTNEKLFF
TRBV4-2	TRBJ2-7	CASSQGGAGTVNYEQYF
TRBV7-9	TRBJ2-3	CASSLKRQGADTQYF
TRBV28	TRBJ2-7	CASSFLDSRDEQYF
TRBV2	TRBJ1-4	CASSATNDEKLFF
TRBV19	TRBJ1-1	CASHAQVSAFF
TRBV14	TRBJ1-1	CASSPYNPGQAPAFF
TRBV9	TRBJ2-5	CASSTGAQETQYF
TRBV7-2	TRBJ2-2	CASSFRGGESGELFF
TRBV27	TRBJ2-7	CASSNPRLADYEQYF
TRBV7-9	TRBJ2-2	CASSPGTRFLAGELFF
TRBV7-6	TRBJ2-5	CASSSLKGVETQYF
TRBV6-1	TRBJ1-2	CASSGRITNYGYTF
TRBV4-1	TRBJ2-7	CASSQVQTGTGLYEQYF
TRBV28	TRBJ2-1	CASTPGLAGGEQFF
TRBV11-3	TRBJ2-3	CASSQGRGTDTQYF
TRBV30	TRBJ1-2	CAWEKSLANYGYTF
TRBV11-2	TRBJ2-1	CASSLDEGLRLAGYNEQFF